This passage covers 3 T cell receptor beta chains from one sample sequenced in a study of cytomegalovirus exposure and HLA in healthy donors. The PCR was carried out with 60 Vbeta primers and 13 Jbeta primers. Assay used: immunoSEQ multiplex PCR; TCRdb lists only in-frame clones, some missing. The sample lists 95,000 to 150,000 clones; roughly 75% were seen once. Input material: PBMCs. The receptors originated from a man aged 25 to 40 in good health and CMV-seropositive.

The chain recombines TRBV6-5 with TRBJ1-1, with unresolved D. The CDR3 runs 14 residues. V was clipped by 3 bases and J by 4 bases, with 12 bases between them. Germline CDR1 reads MNHEY; CDR2 reads SVGAGI. The chain's CDR3 is CASSYRWAGTEAFF. The DNA of the CDR3 is TGTGCCAGCAGTTATAGGTGGGCAGGCACTGAAGCTTTCTTT.

This clone was seen only a few times. The chain combines TRBV19 with TRBJ1-5; D perhaps matches TRBD1 (6 bases). The CDR3 is made up of 12 amino acids. V lost 4 bases, J lost 8 bases, and 9 bases lay in between. CDR1 is LNHDA and CDR2 is SQIVND in the germline V gene (reference sequence). The CDR3 is CASSRDIEPQHF. The CDR3 DNA sequence: TGTGCCAGTAGTAGGGACATTGAGCCCCAGCATTTT.

This chain joins TRBV28 and TRBJ1-1; D might be TRBD1 (5 bases). Germline loops: CDR1 MDHEN, CDR2 SYDVKM. V lost 6 bases and J lost 3, with 8 bases in between. The CDR3 is 12 residues long. DNA of the CDR3: TGTGCCAGCAGCGGGGGTTACACTGAAGCTTTCTTT. Translation: CASSGGYTEAFF.